In its sample, the clone carrying this TCR beta chain was seen many times. One entry per CDR3 protein results from TCRdb running MiXCR on the RT-PCR reads. The table lists about 700,000 distinct CDR3 sequences, approximately 14% of them singletons, with 3.6% in the top ten. This receptor was obtained from a female donor in good health, serving as a healthy control. The sample comprised memory CD4+ T cells from blood.

The DNA for the CDR3 is TGTGCCAGCAGTCGCCGCGATGAGGAGACCCAGTACTTC. It codes for CASSRRDEETQYF. The gene calls are TRBV12-3 or TRBV12-4 and TRBJ2-5; D call uncertain. The ends were cut back, 5 bases at V and 5 bases at J, with 12 bases in the middle. CDR3 length equals 13 residues.